The clone carrying this TCR beta chain was detected ten times or more. The antigen remains undetermined. This sample is drawn from a study of T cells in Graves' hyperthyroidism and ophthalmopathy. Study-wide results and caveats: Ophthalmopathy cases were set apart from stable hyperthyroidism by a 13 V-J model.

Amplified regions were TCR beta CDR3 sequences from RNA transcripts. The TCR CDR3 was amplified in a first-round RT-PCR using the HTBI primer set. TCRdb re-derived calls from the multiplex PCR reads in MiXCR, one entry per CDR3 protein. The sample gives about 350,000 distinct CDR3 sequences, roughly 15% of which show up once; 34% is in the top ten. CDR1 is SGHTA and CDR2 is FQGNSA in the germline V gene. This CDR3 has 15 amino acids. V was pared by 4 bases and J by 3 bases, with 13 bases between. The clonotype originates from a woman under 40 with Graves' hyperthyroidism that later progressed to Graves' ophthalmopathy. The V gene is TRBV7-2, the J gene TRBJ1-5; D possibly corresponds to TRBD1 (6 bases). Source material: blood. The CDR3 reads CASSSLGHPNQPQHF. The CDR3 nucleotides read TGTGCCAGCAGCTCATTGGGACACCCCAATCAGCCCCAGCATTTT.